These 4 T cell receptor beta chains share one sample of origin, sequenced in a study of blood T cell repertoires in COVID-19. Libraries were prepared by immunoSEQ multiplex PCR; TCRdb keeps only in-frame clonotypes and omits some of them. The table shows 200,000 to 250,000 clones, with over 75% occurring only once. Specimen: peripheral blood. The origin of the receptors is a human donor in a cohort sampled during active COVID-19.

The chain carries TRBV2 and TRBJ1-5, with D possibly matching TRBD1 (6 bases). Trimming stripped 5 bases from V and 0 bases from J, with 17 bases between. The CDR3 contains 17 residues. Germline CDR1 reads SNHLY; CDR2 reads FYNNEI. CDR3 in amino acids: CASSSGLGQYSNQPQHF. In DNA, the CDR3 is TGTGCCAGCAGTTCAGGGTTGGGACAATATAGCAATCAGCCCCAGCATTTT.

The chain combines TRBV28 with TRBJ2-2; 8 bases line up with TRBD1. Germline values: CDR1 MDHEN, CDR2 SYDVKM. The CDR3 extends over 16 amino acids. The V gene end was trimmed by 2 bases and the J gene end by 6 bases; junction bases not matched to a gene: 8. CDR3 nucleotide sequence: TGTGCCAGCAGTTTAAGGCGTCAGGGGGCCGCCGGGGAGCTGTTTTTT. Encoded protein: CASSLRRQGAAGELFF.

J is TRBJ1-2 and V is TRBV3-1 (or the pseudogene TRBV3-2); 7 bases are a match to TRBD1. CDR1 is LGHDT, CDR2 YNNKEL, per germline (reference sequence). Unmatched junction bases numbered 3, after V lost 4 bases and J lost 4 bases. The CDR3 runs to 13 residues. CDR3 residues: CASSRQGTYGYTF. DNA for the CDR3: TGTGCCAGCAGCCGACAGGGTACCTATGGCTACACCTTC.

The CDR3 loop is CASSPRPNEQFF. CDR3 sequence (DNA): TGTGCCAGCAGCCCCCGTCCTAATGAGCAGTTCTTC. The gene calls are TRBV9 and TRBJ2-1; D remains unclear. This CDR3 region has 12 residues. The ends were cut back, 4 bases at V and 7 bases at J, with 9 bases in the middle. The V gene's germline CDR1 is SGDLS and CDR2 YYNGEE. Using reference TRBV9 and TRBJ2-1 for the parts outside the CDR3, the full variable domain is DSGVTQTPKHLITATGQRVTLRCSPRSGDLSVYWYQQSLDQGLQFLIQYYNGEERAKGNILERFSAQQFPDLHSELNLSSLELGDSALYFCASSPRPNEQFFGPGTRLTVL.